Detailed here is one TCR beta chain. It lacks a known antigen. No base quality values were provided; no much bigger clone lies one nucleotide off. The library was made by PCR. Reads for this sample came from an Illumina HiSeq 2500. To reduce PCR and sequencing biases, unique molecular identifiers were built into the TCR beta cDNA libraries. Per 1 to 10 million input T cells, roughly 500,000 cDNA molecules were obtained, such that each molecule approximated one T cell. Patient libraries were prepared and sequenced with the same protocol used for the earlier healthy control dataset. Within a given batch, samples were prepared together, multiplexed and sequenced on the same HiSeq lane. Per the original workflow: Raw barcoded reads were processed with MIGEC, and single-read molecular identifier groups were discarded before consensus assembly and CDR3 extraction. Clonotype tables were post-analysed with VDJtools, normalizing diversity by down-sampling all datasets to the smallest sample size. Repertoire overlap clustering matched CDR3 amino acid but not nucleotide sequences to correct batch-related cross-sample contamination. The public sequencing data were trimmed at Q25 with fastp and processed into clonotypes with MiXCR by TCRdb, which kept only in-frame beta chains. Duplicate CDR3 protein sequences are folded into a single record with the most common DNA and genes. Clone size and V and J calls follow TCRdb, not the original study. The sample includes about 500,000 distinct CDR3 sequences, with around 40% observed a single time. The top ten hold about 12% of the sample.

To demonstrate the VDJtools post-analysis software, TCR beta repertoires were profiled from the peripheral blood of 13 young patients with multiple sclerosis. The multiple sclerosis patients were children and adolescents between about 6 and 16 years of age. CDR1 and CDR2 are drawn from the germline V gene: SGHVS, FQNEAQ. The V end gives up 5 bases and the J end 9 bases, leaving 18 bases in the junction not matched to a gene. The CDR3 goes from the cysteine to the phenylalanine over 18 residues. Just CDR3 DNA is preserved here, 54 bases in frame from base 1. This record comes from a study of post-analysis software for immune sequencing data (dated by TCRdb to the mid-2010s). Regarding the research as a whole: Recorded disease courses included relapsing-remitting, secondary progressive and progressive-relapsing multiple sclerosis, with some patients lacking subtype annotation. A subset of samples was prepared in parallel using single-end sample barcoding, then pooled and co-amplified after Illumina adapter ligation. The patient repertoires were compared against around eleven previously published healthy control repertoires obtained from donors aged roughly 6 to 28 years.

Findings and caveats that apply to the study as a whole: The multiple sclerosis patient group was slightly younger than the control group. Patients showed significantly higher frequencies than controls for 4 or 5 TRBV segments, among them TRBV5-6, TRBV5-1 and TRBV20-1. Compared with controls, multiple sclerosis patients had significantly lower normalized Chao1 diversity, a finding suggesting substantial peripheral T-cell clonal expansion. Direct clustering with F measure showed strong co-clustering of samples prepared in the same batch, prompting a batch-effect correction.

Sample: blood. The chain links TRBV7-8 with TRBJ2-1; 11 central nucleotides agree with TRBD2. This clonotype originated in a girl between 10 and 17 years old with multiple sclerosis. CDR3 reads: CASSLRVAGGPEHSEQFF. The DNA sequence follows: TGTGCCAGCAGCCTCCGCGTAGCGGGAGGGCCGGAGCACAGTGAGCAGTTCTTC.